A single sample gave rise to the 2 T cell receptor beta chains below, sequenced in a study of T cells in Graves' hyperthyroidism and ophthalmopathy. RNA transcripts provided the source from which TCR beta CDR3 regions were amplified. A set of HTBI primers served as the primers for a first-round RT-PCR of the TCR CDR3. MiXCR, applied by TCRdb to the multiplex PCR reads, yields one record per CDR3 protein. The sample records around 600,000 distinct CDR3 sequences, approximately 15% being singletons. The specimen sequenced was blood. These receptors all stem from a woman in her 50s with Graves' ophthalmopathy.

This clonotype came up many times. The chain recombines TRBV5-1 with TRBJ1-4; TRBD1 might be the D (6 bases). V was trimmed by 5 bases and J by 6 bases, leaving 11 bases between them. Per germline, CDR1 SGHRS and CDR2 YFSETQ. The CDR3 loop spans 13 amino acids. The CDR3 region is CASSQGSHEKLFF. CDR3 sequence (DNA): TGCGCCAGCAGTCAGGGGTCGCATGAAAAACTGTTTTTT.

This clonotype was detected only a few times. The gene calls are TRBV7-9 and TRBJ2-2, with 8 bases aligning to TRBD2. Trimming removed 3 bases from V and 4 bases from J; junction bases left unmatched: 7. The CDR3 sequence is 16 residues long. The V gene's germline CDR1 is SEHNR and CDR2 FQNEAQ (reference sequence). The CDR3 DNA sequence: TGTGCCAGCAGCTTTAAGCGGGAGCTGGTCACCGGGGAGCTGTTTTTT. Residues: CASSFKRELVTGELFF.